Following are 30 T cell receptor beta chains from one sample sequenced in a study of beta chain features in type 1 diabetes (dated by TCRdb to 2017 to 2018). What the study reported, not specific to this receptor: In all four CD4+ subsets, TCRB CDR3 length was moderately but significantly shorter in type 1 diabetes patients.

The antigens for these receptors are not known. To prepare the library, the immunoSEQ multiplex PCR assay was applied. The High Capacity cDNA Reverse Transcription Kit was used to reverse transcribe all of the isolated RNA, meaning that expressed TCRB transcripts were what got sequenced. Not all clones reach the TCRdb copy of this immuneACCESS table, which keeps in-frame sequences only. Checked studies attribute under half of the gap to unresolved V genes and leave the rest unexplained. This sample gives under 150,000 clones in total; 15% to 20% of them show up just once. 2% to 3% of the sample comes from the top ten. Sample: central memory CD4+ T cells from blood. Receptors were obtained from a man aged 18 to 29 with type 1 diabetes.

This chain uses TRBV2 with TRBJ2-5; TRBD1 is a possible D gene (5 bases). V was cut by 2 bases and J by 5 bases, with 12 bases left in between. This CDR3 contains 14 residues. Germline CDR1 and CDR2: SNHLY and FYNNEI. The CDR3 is CASSELGQGETQYF. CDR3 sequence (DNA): TGTGCCAGCAGTGAATTAGGGCAGGGCGAGACCCAGTACTTC. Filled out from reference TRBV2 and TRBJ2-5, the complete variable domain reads EPEVTQTPSHQVTQMGQEVILRCVPISNHLYFYWYRQILGQKVEFLVSFYNNEISEKSEIFDDQFSVERPDGSNFTLKIRSTKLEDSAMYFCASSELGQGETQYFGPGTRLLVL.

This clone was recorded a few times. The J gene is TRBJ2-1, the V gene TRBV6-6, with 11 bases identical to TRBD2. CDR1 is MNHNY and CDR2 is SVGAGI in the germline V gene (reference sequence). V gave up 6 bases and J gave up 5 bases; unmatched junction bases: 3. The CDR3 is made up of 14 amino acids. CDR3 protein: CASSLLAGDNEQFF. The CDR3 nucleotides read TGTGCCAGCAGCCTACTAGCGGGGGACAATGAGCAGTTCTTC.

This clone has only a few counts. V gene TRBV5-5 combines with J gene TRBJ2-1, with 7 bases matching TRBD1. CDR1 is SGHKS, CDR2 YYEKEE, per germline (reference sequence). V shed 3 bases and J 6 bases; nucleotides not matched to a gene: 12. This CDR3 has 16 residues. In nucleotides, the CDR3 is TGTGCCAGCAGCTCCAGTCAATCGACAGGGAGCAATGAGCAGTTCTTC. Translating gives CASSSSQSTGSNEQFF.

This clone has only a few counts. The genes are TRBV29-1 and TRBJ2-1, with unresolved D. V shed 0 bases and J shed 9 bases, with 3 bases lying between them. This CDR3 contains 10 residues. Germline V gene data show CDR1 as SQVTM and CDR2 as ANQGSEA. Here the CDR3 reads CSVEEGEQFF. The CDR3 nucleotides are TGCAGCGTTGAAGAAGGTGAGCAGTTCTTC.

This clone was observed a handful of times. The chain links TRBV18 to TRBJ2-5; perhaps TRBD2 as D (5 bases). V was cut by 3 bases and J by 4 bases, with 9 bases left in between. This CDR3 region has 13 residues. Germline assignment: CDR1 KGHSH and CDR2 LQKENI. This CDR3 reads CASSPGSGETQYF. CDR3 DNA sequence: TGTGCCAGCTCACCGGGCAGCGGAGAGACCCAGTACTTC.

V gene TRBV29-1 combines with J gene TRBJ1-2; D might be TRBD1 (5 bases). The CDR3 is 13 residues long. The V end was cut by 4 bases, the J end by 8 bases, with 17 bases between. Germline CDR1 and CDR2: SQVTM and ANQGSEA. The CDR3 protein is CSVGEGTDRGYTF. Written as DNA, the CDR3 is TGCAGCGTTGGGGAAGGGACGGATAGGGGCTACACCTTC.

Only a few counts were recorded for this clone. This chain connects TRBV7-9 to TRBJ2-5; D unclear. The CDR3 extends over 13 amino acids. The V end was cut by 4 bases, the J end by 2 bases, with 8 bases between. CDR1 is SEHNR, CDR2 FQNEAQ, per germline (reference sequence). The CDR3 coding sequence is TGTGCCAGCAGCTCGCGCACACAAGAGACCCAGTACTTC. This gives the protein CASSSRTQETQYF.

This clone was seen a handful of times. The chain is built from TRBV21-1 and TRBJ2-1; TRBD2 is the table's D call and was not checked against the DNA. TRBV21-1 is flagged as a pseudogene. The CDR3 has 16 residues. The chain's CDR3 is CASSQAERTPYNEQFF. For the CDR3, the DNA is TGTGCCAGCAGCCAAGCGGAGCGAACCCCCTACAATGAGCAGTTCTTC.

The CDR3 DNA sequence: TGTGCCAGCAGCGGACAGGAGGGTTCCGCTGGGGCCAACGTCCTGACTTTC. Residues: CASSGQEGSAGANVLTF. The rearrangement uses TRBV7-9 and TRBJ2-6; maybe TRBD1 (7 bases). CDR1 is SEHNR, CDR2 FQNEAQ, per germline (reference sequence). This CDR3 is 17 amino acids long. Trimming took off 5 bases at V and 2 bases at J, with 16 bases between the two ends.

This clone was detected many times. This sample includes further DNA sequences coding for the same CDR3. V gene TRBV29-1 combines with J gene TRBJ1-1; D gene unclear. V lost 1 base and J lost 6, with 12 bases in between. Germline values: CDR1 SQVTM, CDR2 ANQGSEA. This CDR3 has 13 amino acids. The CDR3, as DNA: TGCAGCGTTGAAGTTACCCCCCGGGCTGAAGCTTTCTTT. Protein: CSVEVTPRAEAFF. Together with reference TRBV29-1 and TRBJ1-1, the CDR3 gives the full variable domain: SAVISQKPSRDICQRGTSLTIQCQVDSQVTMMFWYRQQPGQSLTLIATANQGSEATYESGFVIDKFPISRPNLTFSTLTVSNMSPEDSSIYLCSVEVTPRAEAFFGQGTRLTVV.

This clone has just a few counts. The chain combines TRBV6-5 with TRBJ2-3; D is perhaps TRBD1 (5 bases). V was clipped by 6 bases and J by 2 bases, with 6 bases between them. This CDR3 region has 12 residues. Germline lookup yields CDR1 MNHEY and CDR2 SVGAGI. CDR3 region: CASRGATDTQYF. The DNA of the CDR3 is TGTGCCAGCAGAGGGGCCACAGATACGCAGTATTTT.

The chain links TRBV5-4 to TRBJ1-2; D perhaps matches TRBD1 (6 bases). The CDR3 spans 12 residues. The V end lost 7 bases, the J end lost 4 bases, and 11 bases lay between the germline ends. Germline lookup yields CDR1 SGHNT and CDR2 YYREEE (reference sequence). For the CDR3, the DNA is TGTGCCAGCCGGCGGGACACCTATGGCTACACCTTC. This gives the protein CASRRDTYGYTF.

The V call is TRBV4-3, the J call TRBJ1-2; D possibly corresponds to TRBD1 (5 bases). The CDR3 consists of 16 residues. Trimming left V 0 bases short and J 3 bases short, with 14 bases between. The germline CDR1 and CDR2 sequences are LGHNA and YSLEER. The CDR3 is CASSQDDEGTYYGYTF. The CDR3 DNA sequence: TGCGCCAGCAGCCAAGATGATGAAGGGACGTACTATGGCTACACCTTC.

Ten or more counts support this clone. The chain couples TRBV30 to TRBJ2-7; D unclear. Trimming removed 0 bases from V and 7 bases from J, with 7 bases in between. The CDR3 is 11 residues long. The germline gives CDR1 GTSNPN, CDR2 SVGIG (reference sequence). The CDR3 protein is CAWSVAKEQYF. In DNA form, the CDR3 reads TGTGCCTGGAGTGTAGCGAAAGAGCAGTACTTC.

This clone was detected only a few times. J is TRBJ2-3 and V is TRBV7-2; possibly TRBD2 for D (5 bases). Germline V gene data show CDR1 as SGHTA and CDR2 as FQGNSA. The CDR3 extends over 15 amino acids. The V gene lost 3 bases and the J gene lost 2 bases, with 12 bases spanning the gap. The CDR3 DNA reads TGTGCCAGCAGCTTGGGCAGGACTTTCACAGATACGCAGTATTTT. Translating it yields CASSLGRTFTDTQYF.

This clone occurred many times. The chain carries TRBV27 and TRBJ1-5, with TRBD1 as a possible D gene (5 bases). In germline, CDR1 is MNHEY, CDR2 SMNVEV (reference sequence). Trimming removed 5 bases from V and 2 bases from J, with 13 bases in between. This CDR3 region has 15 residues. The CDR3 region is CASSKDTRGNQPQHF. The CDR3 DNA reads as TGTGCCAGCAGTAAGGACACCAGGGGCAATCAGCCCCAGCATTTT.

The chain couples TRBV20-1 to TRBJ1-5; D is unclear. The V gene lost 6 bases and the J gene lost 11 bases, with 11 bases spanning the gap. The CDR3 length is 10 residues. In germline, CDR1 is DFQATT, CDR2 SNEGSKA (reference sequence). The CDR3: CSAGRATQHF. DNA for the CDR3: TGCAGTGCCGGAAGAGCGACCCAGCATTTT.

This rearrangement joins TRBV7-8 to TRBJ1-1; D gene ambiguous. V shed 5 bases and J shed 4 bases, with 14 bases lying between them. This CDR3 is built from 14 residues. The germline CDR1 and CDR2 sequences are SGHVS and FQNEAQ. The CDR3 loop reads CASSPSGEGTEAFF. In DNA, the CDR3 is TGTGCCAGCAGCCCGTCCGGAGAAGGCACTGAAGCTTTCTTT.

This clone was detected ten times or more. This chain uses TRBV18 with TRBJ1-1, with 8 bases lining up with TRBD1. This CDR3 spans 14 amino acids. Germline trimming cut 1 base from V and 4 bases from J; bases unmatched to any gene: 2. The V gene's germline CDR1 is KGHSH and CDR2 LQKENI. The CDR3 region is CASSPQGQGTEAFF. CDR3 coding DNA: TGTGCCAGCTCACCACAAGGACAGGGCACTGAAGCTTTCTTT.

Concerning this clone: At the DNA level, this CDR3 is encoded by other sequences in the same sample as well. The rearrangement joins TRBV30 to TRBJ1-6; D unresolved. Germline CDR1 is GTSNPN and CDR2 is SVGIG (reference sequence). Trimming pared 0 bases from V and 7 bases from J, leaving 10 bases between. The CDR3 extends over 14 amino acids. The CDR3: CAWSVDSNNSPLHF. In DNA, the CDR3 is TGTGCCTGGAGTGTCGACTCTAACAATTCACCCCTCCACTTT.

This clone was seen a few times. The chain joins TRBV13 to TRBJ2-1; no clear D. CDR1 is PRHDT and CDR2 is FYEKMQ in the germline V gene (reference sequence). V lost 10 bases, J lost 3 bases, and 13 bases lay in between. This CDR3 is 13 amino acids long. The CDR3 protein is CATHRKYYNEQFF. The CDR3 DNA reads TGTGCCACCCACCGAAAGTACTACAATGAGCAGTTCTTC. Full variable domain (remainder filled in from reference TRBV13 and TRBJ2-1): AAGVIQSPRHLIKEKRETATLKCYPIPRHDTVYWYQQGPGQDPQFLISFYEKMQSDKGSIPDRFSAQQFSDYHSELNMSSLELGDSALYFCATHRKYYNEQFFGPGTRLTVL.

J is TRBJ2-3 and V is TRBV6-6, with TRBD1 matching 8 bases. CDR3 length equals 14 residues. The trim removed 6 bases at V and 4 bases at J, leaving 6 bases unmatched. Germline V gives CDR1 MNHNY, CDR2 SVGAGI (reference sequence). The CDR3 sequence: CASSRDRGADTQYF. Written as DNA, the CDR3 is TGTGCCAGCAGCCGTGACAGGGGAGCAGATACGCAGTATTTT.

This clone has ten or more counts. CDR3 region: CASDVTGFGYTF. CDR3 bases: TGTGCCAGCGACGTTACAGGGTTCGGCTACACCTTC. The chain employs TRBV2 and TRBJ1-2; possible D gene TRBD1, 6 bases. Germline CDR1 SNHLY, CDR2 FYNNEI. CDR3 length: 12 residues. V dropped 8 bases and J dropped 8 bases, with 15 bases sitting between them. The complete variable domain, with remaining parts taken from reference TRBV2 and TRBJ1-2, reads EPEVTQTPSHQVTQMGQEVILRCVPISNHLYFYWYRQILGQKVEFLVSFYNNEISEKSEIFDDQFSVERPDGSNFTLKIRSTKLEDSAMYFCASDVTGFGYTFGSGTRLTVV.

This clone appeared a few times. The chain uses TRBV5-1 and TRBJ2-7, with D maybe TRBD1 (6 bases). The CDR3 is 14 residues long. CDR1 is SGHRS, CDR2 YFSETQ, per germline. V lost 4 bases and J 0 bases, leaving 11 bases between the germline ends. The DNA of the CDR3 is TGCGCCAGCAGCCAAAGACAGGCCTCCTACGAGCAGTACTTC. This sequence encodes CASSQRQASYEQYF.

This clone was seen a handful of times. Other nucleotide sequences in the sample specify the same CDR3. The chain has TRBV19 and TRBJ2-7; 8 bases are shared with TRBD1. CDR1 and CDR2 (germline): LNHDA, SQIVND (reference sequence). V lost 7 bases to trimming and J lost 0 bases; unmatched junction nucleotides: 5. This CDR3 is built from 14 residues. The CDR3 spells CASTGTGGSYEQYF. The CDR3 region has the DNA TGTGCCAGTACCGGGACAGGAGGCTCCTACGAGCAGTACTTC.

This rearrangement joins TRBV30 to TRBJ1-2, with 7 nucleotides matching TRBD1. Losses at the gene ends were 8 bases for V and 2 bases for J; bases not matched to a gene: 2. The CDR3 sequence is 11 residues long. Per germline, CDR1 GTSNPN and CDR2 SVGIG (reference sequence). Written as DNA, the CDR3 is TGTGCCAGGACAGGAAACTATGGCTACACCTTC. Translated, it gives CARTGNYGYTF. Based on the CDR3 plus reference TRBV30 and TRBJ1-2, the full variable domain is SQTIHQWPATLVQPVGSPLSLECTVEGTSNPNLYWYRQAAGRGLQLLFYSVGIGQISSEVPQNLSASRPQDRQFILSSKKLLLSDSGFYLCARTGNYGYTFGSGTRLTVV.

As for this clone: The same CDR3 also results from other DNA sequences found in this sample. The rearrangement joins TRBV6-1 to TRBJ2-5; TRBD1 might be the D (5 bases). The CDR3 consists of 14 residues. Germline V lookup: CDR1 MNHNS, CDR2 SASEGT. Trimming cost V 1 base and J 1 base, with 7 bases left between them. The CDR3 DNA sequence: TGTGCCAGCAGTGAAGGGACAATCCAAGAGACCCAGTACTTC. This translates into CASSEGTIQETQYF.

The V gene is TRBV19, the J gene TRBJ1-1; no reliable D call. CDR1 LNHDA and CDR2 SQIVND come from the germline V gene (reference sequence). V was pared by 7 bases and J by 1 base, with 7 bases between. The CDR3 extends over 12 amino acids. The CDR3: CASKNWNTEAFF. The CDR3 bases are TGTGCCAGTAAAAATTGGAACACTGAAGCTTTCTTT.

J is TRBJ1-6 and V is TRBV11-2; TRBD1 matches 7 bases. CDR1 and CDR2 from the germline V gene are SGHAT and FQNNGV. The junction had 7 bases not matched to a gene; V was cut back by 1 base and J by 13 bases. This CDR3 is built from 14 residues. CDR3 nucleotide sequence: TGTGCCAGCAGCTTAGCCGACAGGGCCCGGCCCCTCCACTTT. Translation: CASSLADRARPLHF.

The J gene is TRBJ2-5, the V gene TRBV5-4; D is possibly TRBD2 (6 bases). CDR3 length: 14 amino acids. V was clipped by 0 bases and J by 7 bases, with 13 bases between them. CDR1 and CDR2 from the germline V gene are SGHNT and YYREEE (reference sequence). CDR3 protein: CASSLAGVSGTQYF. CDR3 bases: TGTGCCAGCAGCTTGGCGGGGGTCTCGGGGACCCAGTACTTC.